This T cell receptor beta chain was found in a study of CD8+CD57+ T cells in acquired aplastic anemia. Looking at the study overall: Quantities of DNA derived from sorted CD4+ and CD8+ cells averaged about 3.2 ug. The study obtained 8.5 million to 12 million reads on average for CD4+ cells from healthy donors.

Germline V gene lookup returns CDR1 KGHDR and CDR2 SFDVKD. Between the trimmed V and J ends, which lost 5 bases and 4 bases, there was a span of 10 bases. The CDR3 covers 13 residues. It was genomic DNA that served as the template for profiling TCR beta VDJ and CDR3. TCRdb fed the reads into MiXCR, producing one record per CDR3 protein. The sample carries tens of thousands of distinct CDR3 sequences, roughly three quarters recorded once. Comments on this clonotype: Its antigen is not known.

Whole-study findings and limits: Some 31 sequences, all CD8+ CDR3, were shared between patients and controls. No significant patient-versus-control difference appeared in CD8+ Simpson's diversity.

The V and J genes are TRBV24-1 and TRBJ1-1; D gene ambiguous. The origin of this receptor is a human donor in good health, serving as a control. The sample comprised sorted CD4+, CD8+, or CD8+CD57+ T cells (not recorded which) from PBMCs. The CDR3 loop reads CATSVPGSTEAFF. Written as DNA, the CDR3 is TGTGCCACCAGTGTTCCCGGGAGCACTGAAGCTTTCTTT.